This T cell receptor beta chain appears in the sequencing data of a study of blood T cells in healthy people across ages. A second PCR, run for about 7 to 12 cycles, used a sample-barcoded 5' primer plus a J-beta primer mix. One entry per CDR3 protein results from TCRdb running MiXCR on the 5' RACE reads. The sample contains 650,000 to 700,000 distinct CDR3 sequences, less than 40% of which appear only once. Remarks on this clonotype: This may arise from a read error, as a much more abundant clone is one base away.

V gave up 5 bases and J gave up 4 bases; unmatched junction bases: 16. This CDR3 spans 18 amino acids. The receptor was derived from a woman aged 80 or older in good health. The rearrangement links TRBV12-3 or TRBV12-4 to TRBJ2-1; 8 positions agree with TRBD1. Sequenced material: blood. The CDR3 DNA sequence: TGTGCCAGCAGTCTGAATTTACAGGGGGTAATACATTACAATGAGCAGTTCTTC. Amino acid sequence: CASSLNLQGVIHYNEQFF.